Below, 17 T cell receptor beta chains from the same sample are listed, as sequenced in a study of spatial heterogeneity in lung cancer. TCRdb recomputed calls from the 5' RACE reads with MiXCR, one row per CDR3 protein. The data contain under 30,000 distinct CDR3 sequences, roughly 6% of them singletons. Described time point: blood at routine non-recurrence follow-up after resection. Tumor, nontumor lung or frozen PBMC supplied whole RNA that was sequenced unsorted. Sequencing used PBMCs, obtained at follow-up. These receptors all stem from a male donor with early-stage non-small cell lung cancer.

This clonotype turned up a few times. The chain joins TRBV7-2 to TRBJ2-6; a weak D match, TRBD1 (5 bases). Germline V gene sequence: CDR1 SGHTA, CDR2 FQGNSA. V shed 1 base and J shed 1 base, with 11 bases lying between them. This CDR3 has 17 amino acids. DNA for the CDR3: TGTGCCAGCAGCTTAGAACAGGTCTATTCTGGGGCCAACGTCCTGACTTTC. Protein sequence: CASSLEQVYSGANVLTF.

There are many counts of this clonotype. The J gene is TRBJ2-3, the V gene TRBV2, with 7 bases matching TRBD1. Per the germline V gene, CDR1 is SNHLY and CDR2 is FYNNEI. Unmatched junction bases numbered 11, after V lost 6 bases and J lost 2 bases. The length of the CDR3 is 16 residues. The CDR3 loop is CASRRQGRGVTDTQYF. The CDR3 nucleotides are TGTGCCAGCAGGAGACAGGGCAGGGGAGTCACAGATACGCAGTATTTT.

The rearrangement joins TRBV7-8 to TRBJ2-1; tentatively, D is TRBD1 (6 bases). Trimming shortened V by 5 bases and J by 8 bases, and 10 bases separated the two germline ends. Germline V gene sequence: CDR1 SGHVS, CDR2 FQNEAQ. This CDR3 comprises 12 residues. This chain's CDR3 is CASSKTGYEQFF. CDR3 DNA: TGTGCCAGCAGCAAAACAGGGTATGAGCAGTTCTTC.

This clonotype occurred a few times. The CDR3 bases are TGCAGTGTTGAGGCTTCAGCTGGCTACACCTTC. This translates into CSVEASAGYTF. The V and J genes are TRBV20-1 and TRBJ1-2; D uncertain. CDR1 DFQATT and CDR2 SNEGSKA come from the germline V gene (reference sequence). CDR3 length: 11 residues. V was shortened by 7 bases and J by 7 bases, with 13 bases between the two germline ends.

The sample holds many counts of this clonotype. The chain combines TRBV12-3 or TRBV12-4 with TRBJ2-7; 8 nucleotides align to TRBD1. The CDR3 loop spans 14 amino acids. V shed 6 bases and J 2 bases; nucleotides not matched to a gene: 6. The CDR3 is CASSSGTGPYEQYV. CDR3 DNA sequence: TGTGCCAGCAGCTCCGGGACAGGCCCCTACGAGCAGTACGTC.

For this clonotype: A much larger clone differs by one base, so this may be a read error. This rearrangement joins TRBV6-4 to TRBJ1-1, with unresolved D. The germline CDR1 and CDR2 sequences are MRHNA and SNTAGT. Trimming shortened V by 0 bases and J by 4 bases, and 9 bases separated the two germline ends. This CDR3 is 14 amino acids long. The CDR3 is CASSDSSRCTEAFF. CDR3 DNA sequence: TGTGCCAGCAGTGACTCGAGCAGGTGCACTGAAGCTTTCTTT.

Ten or more counts support this clonotype. The chain joins TRBV6-2 or TRBV6-3 to TRBJ2-3; the match to TRBD2 covers 7 bases. Germline CDR1 reads MNHEY; CDR2 reads SVGEGT. Trimming cost V 2 bases and J 0 bases; bases outside gene matches: 5. The CDR3 runs to 16 residues. The CDR3 is CASSYGSGFSTDTQYF. CDR3 sequence (DNA): TGTGCCAGCAGTTACGGTAGCGGGTTTAGCACAGATACGCAGTATTTT.

The sample holds many counts of this clonotype. The chain uses TRBV6-2 or TRBV6-3 and TRBJ2-7, with 8 bases lining up with TRBD1. This CDR3 is 15 amino acids long. The ends lost 10 bases at V and 4 bases at J; junction bases unmatched: 15. Germline CDR1 and CDR2: MNHEY and SVGEGT. CDR3 protein: CATLKEGQGRYEQYV. CDR3 DNA: TGTGCCACCCTAAAAGAAGGACAGGGAAGGTACGAGCAGTACGTC.

This clonotype was observed many times. V usage is TRBV7-6 and J usage is TRBJ2-7; D may be TRBD1 (5 bases). The CDR3 spans 16 residues. V lost 1 base, J lost 2 bases, and 15 bases lay in between. Germline assignment: CDR1 SGHVS and CDR2 FNYEAQ. CDR3 region: CASSLGMQGKTYEQYF. The CDR3 bases are TGTGCCAGCAGCTTAGGTATGCAGGGAAAAACCTACGAGCAGTACTTC.

This clonotype was counted at least ten times. This rearrangement joins TRBV24-1 to TRBJ2-3; D ambiguous. Germline values: CDR1 KGHDR, CDR2 SFDVKD. V gave up 6 bases and J gave up 6 bases, with 15 bases separating them. This CDR3 has 14 residues. The CDR3 here is CATSFGQTQDTQYF. The CDR3 DNA follows: TGTGCCACCAGTTTCGGCCAGACCCAGGATACGCAGTATTTT.

This clonotype was seen ten or more times. Written as DNA, the CDR3 is TGTGCCAGCAGCCCCCTTCATGCAGGGTACGAGCAGTACGTC. It encodes CASSPLHAGYEQYV. This sequence joins TRBV9 and TRBJ2-7; D is perhaps TRBD1 (5 bases). V lost 4 bases, J lost 4 bases, and 15 bases lay in between. Germline CDR1 SGDLS, CDR2 YYNGEE. The CDR3 loop spans 14 amino acids.

This clonotype appeared a single time. The chain carries TRBV24-1 and TRBJ1-5, with a possible D match to TRBD1 (5 bases). Trimming pared 3 bases from V and 0 bases from J, leaving 20 bases between. The CDR3 consists of 19 residues. Germline V gives CDR1 KGHDR, CDR2 SFDVKD. The CDR3 nucleotides are TGTGCCACCAGTGATCCCCCGGGTACAGGCTCGTATAGCAATCAGCCCCAGCATTTT. It codes for CATSDPPGTGSYSNQPQHF.

The V gene is TRBV4-2, the J gene TRBJ2-6, with D uncertain. V was pared by 5 bases and J by 0 bases, with 14 bases between. This CDR3 region has 17 residues. CDR1 is LGHNA, CDR2 YNFKEQ, per germline. In DNA form, the CDR3 reads TGTGCCAGCAGCTTTATGGACGGGCGCTCTGGGGCCAACGTCCTGACTTTC. The encoded protein is CASSFMDGRSGANVLTF.

This clonotype was observed at least ten times. The chain links TRBV7-2 to TRBJ2-2; 7 nucleotides align to TRBD1. The CDR3 covers 15 residues. CDR1 and CDR2 (germline): SGHTA, FQGNSA. With 6 bases clipped from V and 4 bases from J, the junction kept 8 bases outside the gene matches. This CDR3 is CASSQTTGFTGELFF. As DNA, the CDR3 is TGTGCCAGCAGTCAAACGACAGGGTTCACCGGGGAGCTGTTTTTT. The whole variable domain, filled in from reference TRBV7-2 and TRBJ2-2, reads GAGVSQSPSNKVTEKGKDVELRCDPISGHTALYWYRQSLGQGLEFLIYFQGNSAPDKSGLPSDRFSAERTGGSVSTLTIQRTQQEDSAVYLCASSQTTGFTGELFFGEGSRLTVL.

The chain carries TRBV7-6 and TRBJ2-3; tentatively, D is TRBD2 (6 bases). Trimming stripped 5 bases from V and 7 bases from J, with 13 bases between. From germline, CDR1 is SGHVS and CDR2 FNYEAQ. This CDR3 spans 13 amino acids. The CDR3, as DNA: TGTGCCAGCAGCGAAATAACTAGCAATACGCAGTATTTT. This translates into CASSEITSNTQYF.

In its sample, this clonotype was seen many times. The chain uses TRBV5-1 and TRBJ2-2, with a possible D match to TRBD2 (5 bases). V was trimmed by 0 bases and J by 6 bases, leaving 12 bases between them. Germline values: CDR1 SGHRS, CDR2 YFSETQ. The CDR3 sequence is 15 residues long. The DNA of the CDR3 is TGCGCCAGCAGCTTGGATACGGGCGGGCCCGGGGAGCTGTTTTTT. Protein: CASSLDTGGPGELFF.

CDR3 bases: TGTGCCAGCAGCTTAGGGGACAGGGGACAGTATGAGCAGTTCTTC. This sequence encodes CASSLGDRGQYEQFF. The chain uses TRBV5-6 and TRBJ2-1; 10 bases align to TRBD1. V lost 2 bases and J lost 8; bases outside the gene matches: 7. The CDR3 length is 15 residues. Per the germline V gene, CDR1 is SGHDT and CDR2 is YYEEEE.